This is a list of T cell receptor beta chains from one sample in a study of beta chain features in type 1 diabetes. This table comes from immunoSEQ multiplex PCR, and its TCRdb copy is limited to in-frame clones, with some not included. The repertoire consists of fewer than 350,000 clones, with about 15% occurring once and the leading ten covering 0.015%. The material sequenced was naive CD4+ T cells from blood. All receptors come from a man younger than 35 with type 1 diabetes. Both conserved end residues are part of each CDR3. The order of the fields is V gene, clone size, J gene, D gene, CDR3 DNA, CDR3 protein. A D gene is named only where the DNA matches it firmly. The listing skips clone size in some rows; elsewhere it reads once, few, many or a size class.

>TRBV18|-|TRBJ2-7|-
TGTGCCAGCTCACAAGCAGGGTTGAACGAGCAGTACTTC
CASSQAGLNEQYF
>TRBV30|-|TRBJ1-5|-
TGTGCCTGGGAACAGGGATACAATCAGCCCCAGCATTTT
CAWEQGYNQPQHF
>TRBV4-1|few|TRBJ2-1|-
TGCGCCAGCAGCCAAGAGCCGGGTACCTCCTACAATGAGCAGTTCTTC
CASSQEPGTSYNEQFF
>TRBV29-1|few|TRBJ2-7|-
TGCAGCGTCGTTTTATATGGGGGAGGGCAGTACTTC
CSVVLYGGGQYF
>TRBV19|few|TRBJ2-1|-
TGTGCCAGTCGCCGCGAGGGCTTACCCGATGAGCAGTTCTTC
CASRREGLPDEQFF
>TRBV7-9|few|TRBJ2-1|TRBD1
TGTGCCAGCAGCTTACCTAGGACAGGGGTGCGTAGGGACAATGAGCAGTTCTTC
CASSLPRTGVRRDNEQFF
>TRBV28|-|TRBJ1-1|TRBD1
TGTGCCAGCAGCGAAGGTGGGACAGGACGGACTGAAGCTTTCTTT
CASSEGGTGRTEAFF
>TRBV5-4|few|TRBJ2-1|-
TGTGCCAGCAGCTCGAGCCTCTCCTACAATGAGCAGTTCTTC
CASSSSLSYNEQFF
>TRBV5-8|-|TRBJ2-5|-
TGTGCCAGCAGCTTGGATTGGACAGCTTCAAAAGAGACCCAGTACTTC
CASSLDWTASKETQYF
>TRBV19|-|TRBJ2-2|-
TGTGCCAGTAGTATTGAGACATTGAACACCGGGGAGCTGTTTTTT
CASSIETLNTGELFF
>TRBV12-5|-|TRBJ2-1|TRBD1
TGTGCTAGTGGACGGACAGGGTCGAGTGGGAGTGAGCAGTTCTTC
CASGRTGSSGSEQFF
>TRBV6-1|few|TRBJ2-1|TRBD2
TGTGCCAGCAGTGAAGCGATAGCGGGGGTCTACAATGAGCAGTTCTTC
CASSEAIAGVYNEQFF
>TRBV5-1|-|TRBJ2-1|TRBD2
TGCGCCAGCAGCTTGGCCTCTAGCGGCGCCTACAATGAGCAGTTCTTC
CASSLASSGAYNEQFF
>TRBV9|-|TRBJ2-7|TRBD2
TGTGCCAGCAGCCCGTGGGAGGGTGGCGAGCAGTACTTC
CASSPWEGGEQYF
>TRBV6-6|-|TRBJ2-5|-
TGTGCCAGCAGTGGGATCGGGGGGCTCTCGGGAGAGACCCAGTACTTC
CASSGIGGLSGETQYF
>TRBV29-1|-|TRBJ2-5|-
TGCAGCGTTGATTTCGCAGAAGAGACCCAGTACTTC
CSVDFAEETQYF
>TRBV9|-|TRBJ2-3|-
TGTGCCAGCAGCGTAGCACGCAGGAGGGGAGATACGCAGTATTTT
CASSVARRRGDTQYF
>TRBV18|-|TRBJ2-7|-
TGTGCCAGCTCACCATCGATGCGGTACGAGCAGTACTTC
CASSPSMRYEQYF
>TRBV6-6|-|TRBJ2-1|TRBD2
TGTGCCAGCAGTTCCGGACTAGGTTATGAGCAGTTCTTC
CASSSGLGYEQFF
>TRBV28|-|TRBJ2-1|TRBD1
TGTGCCAGCAGTCCCGGACAGGGGGGGGAGCAGTTCTTC
CASSPGQGGEQFF
>TRBV4-1|few|TRBJ2-1|-
TGCGCCAGCAGCCAAGTCGCGTATGAGCAGTTCTTC
CASSQVAYEQFF
>TRBV7-2|-|TRBJ2-3|-
TGTGCCAGCAGCCGGACAGCCTGGGGTACGCAGTATTTT
CASSRTAWGTQYF
>TRBV6-1|-|TRBJ2-4|TRBD1
TGTGCCATCAGTGGAGACAGGGGAACAGGGCCAAACATTCAGTACTTC
CAISGDRGTGPNIQYF
>TRBV29-1|-|TRBJ1-1|-
TGCAGCGTTGAAGGACTGTTGAACACTGAAGCTTTCTTT
CSVEGLLNTEAFF
>TRBV15|few|TRBJ2-5|-
TGTGCCACCAGCCAGACAGGTCGGGTGAGTGAAGAGACCCAGTACTTC
CATSQTGRVSEETQYF
>TRBV29-1|few|TRBJ2-7|TRBD2
TGCAGCGTTGCACCCGGGACTATAGCCTACGAGCAGTACTTC
CSVAPGTIAYEQYF
>TRBV18|-|TRBJ2-3|-
TGTGCCAGCTCACCGGTCGGGGGTGTCCCCACAGATACGCAGTATTTT
CASSPVGGVPTDTQYF
>TRBV5-4|few|TRBJ1-1|-
TGTGCCAGCAGCCCCGGGACTTTAACTGAAGCTTTCTTT
CASSPGTLTEAFF
>TRBV7-2|few|TRBJ2-2|TRBD1
TGTGCCAGCAGCTTACAGACAGGGATATACACCGGGGAGCTGTTTTTT
CASSLQTGIYTGELFF
>TRBV9|few|TRBJ2-2|TRBD2
TGTGCCAGCAGCGTAACGGGAGGGAACACCGGGGAGCTGTTTTTT
CASSVTGGNTGELFF
>TRBV4-1|few|TRBJ2-4|-
TGCGCCAGCAGCCAAATCCACCGGGGAACCAAAAACATTCAGTACTTC
CASSQIHRGTKNIQYF
>TRBV5-1|-|TRBJ2-1|TRBD2
TGCGCCAGCAGGTTTAGCGGGAGCTCCTACAATGAGCAGTTCTTC
CASRFSGSSYNEQFF
>TRBV25-1|-|TRBJ2-1|-
TGTGCCAGCAGCGAATGGGACTTCAATGAGCAGTTCTTC
CASSEWDFNEQFF
>TRBV29-1|-|TRBJ1-5|-
TGCAGCCCCACCTTGTCGGTATGCAGGGCTTGCTGGAATCAGCCCCAGCATTTT
CSPTLSVCRACWNQPQHF
>TRBV29-1|few|TRBJ1-1|-
TGCAGCTCCGGAGGGTTATACACTGAAGCTTTCTTT
CSSGGLYTEAFF
>TRBV5-1|-|TRBJ2-3|TRBD1
TGCGCCAGCAGCGGGGGACAGGCTTACACAGATACGCAGTATTTT
CASSGGQAYTDTQYF
>TRBV30|-|TRBJ2-6|TRBD1
TGTGCCTGGCGGCTTCCGACTGGGACAGGGAGCTCTGGGGCCAACGTCCTGACTTTC
CAWRLPTGTGSSGANVLTF
>TRBV7-2|-|TRBJ2-1|TRBD1
TGTGCCAGCAGGTACGACAGGGAGGAGCAGTTCTTC
CASRYDREEQFF